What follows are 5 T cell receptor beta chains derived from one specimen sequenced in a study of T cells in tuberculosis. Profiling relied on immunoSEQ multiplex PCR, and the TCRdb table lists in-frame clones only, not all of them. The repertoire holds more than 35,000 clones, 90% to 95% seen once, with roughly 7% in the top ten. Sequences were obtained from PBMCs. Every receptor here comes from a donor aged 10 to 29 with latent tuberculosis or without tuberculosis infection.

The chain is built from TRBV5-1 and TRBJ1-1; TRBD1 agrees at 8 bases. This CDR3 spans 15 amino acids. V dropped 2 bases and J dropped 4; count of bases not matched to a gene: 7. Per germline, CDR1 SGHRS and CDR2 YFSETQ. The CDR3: CASSFLQGAATEAFF. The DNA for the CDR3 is TGCGCCAGCAGCTTTCTTCAGGGGGCGGCCACTGAAGCTTTCTTT.

Here the CDR3 reads CASSRDRTYEQYF. The CDR3 coding sequence is TGTGCCAGCTCGCGGGACCGCACCTACGAGCAGTACTTC. The V and J genes are TRBV18 and TRBJ2-7; a possible D gene is TRBD2 (6 bases). The CDR3 extends over 13 amino acids. V was clipped by 6 bases and J by 2 bases, with 11 bases between them. Germline lookup yields CDR1 KGHSH and CDR2 LQKENI.

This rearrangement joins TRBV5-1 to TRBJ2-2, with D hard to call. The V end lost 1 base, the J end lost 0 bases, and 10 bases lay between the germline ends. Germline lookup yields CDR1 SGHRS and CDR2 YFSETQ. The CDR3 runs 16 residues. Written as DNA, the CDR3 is TGCGCCAGCAGCTTGAAGCTACTCGCGAACACCGGGGAGCTGTTTTTT. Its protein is CASSLKLLANTGELFF. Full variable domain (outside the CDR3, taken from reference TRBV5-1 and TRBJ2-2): KAGVTQTPRYLIKTRGQQVTLSCSPISGHRSVSWYQQTPGQGLQFLFEYFSETQRNKGNFPGRFSGRQFSNSRSEMNVSTLELGDSALYLCASSLKLLANTGELFFGEGSRLTVL.

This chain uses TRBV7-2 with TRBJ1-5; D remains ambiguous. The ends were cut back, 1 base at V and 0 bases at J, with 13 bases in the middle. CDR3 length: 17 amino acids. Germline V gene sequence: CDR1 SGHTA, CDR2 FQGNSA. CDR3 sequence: CASSLVVLSYSNQPQHF. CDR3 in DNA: TGTGCCAGCAGCTTAGTTGTCCTCAGTTATAGCAATCAGCCCCAGCATTTT.

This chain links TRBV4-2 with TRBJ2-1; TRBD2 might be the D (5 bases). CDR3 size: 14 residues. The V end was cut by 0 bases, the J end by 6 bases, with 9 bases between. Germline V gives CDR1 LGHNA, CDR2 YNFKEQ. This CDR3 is CASSQDEGINEQFF. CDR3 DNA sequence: TGTGCCAGCAGCCAAGATGAGGGTATCAATGAGCAGTTCTTC.